This T cell receptor (beta chain) derives from a study of blood T cell repertoires in COVID-19. Study at large: Samples came from the United States, Italy and Spain, spanning acute and convalescent COVID-19. The cDNA or gDNA used as material had been derived from T cells, B-cell-depleted T cells, or PBMCs.

This study enrolled people aged 18 to 89 from about 24 US geographic areas. What the recovered Cohort 3 donors had was two negative PCRs, clearance, or symptom resolution. Clones were read by immunoSEQ multiplex PCR, and TCRdb kept only the in-frame ones, dropping some. This repertoire shows under 350,000 clones, roughly nine tenths found once; its top ten account for 2.6%. The CDR3 runs to 16 residues. Germline loops: CDR1 MNHEY, CDR2 SMNVEV (reference sequence). V was pared by 0 bases and J by 3 bases, with 15 bases between. This chain uses TRBV27 with TRBJ2-7; D may be TRBD1 (6 bases). The source of this sequence is a man between 60 and 75 years old who had recovered from COVID-19. The sequencing input was PBMCs or T cells enriched from blood (not recorded which). The CDR3, as DNA: TGTGCCAGCAGTTTATCAGTCCAGGGGCCATACTACGAGCAGTACTTC. Translation: CASSLSVQGPYYEQYF.